These T cell receptor beta chains were read from a single sample in a study of cytomegalovirus exposure and HLA in healthy donors. Method: immunoSEQ multiplex PCR; TCRdb's copy keeps in-frame clones and lacks some. Of roughly 150,000 clones in the sample, around 80% were seen once. Sequences were obtained from PBMCs. Source of these receptors: a male donor in good health and CMV-seronegative. Both conserved end residues are part of each CDR3. Each record gives: clone size, V gene, D gene, J gene, CDR3 protein, CDR3 DNA. A D gene is named only where the DNA matches it firmly. Clone size is stated in some rows and not others, as once, few, many or a class when expanded.

NA	TRBV27	TRBD2	TRBJ2-3	CASRPPGLGADTQYF	TGTGCCAGCAGACCACCGGGACTAGGCGCAGATACGCAGTATTTT
NA	TRBV30	TRBD1	TRBJ2-7	CAWSVLRGREQYF	TGTGCCTGGAGTGTACTGAGGGGGCGCGAGCAGTACTTC
NA	TRBV7-6	NA	TRBJ1-2	CASSLARETNYGYTF	TGTGCCAGCAGCTTAGCGCGGGAGACAAACTATGGCTACACCTTC
NA	TRBV29-1	TRBD1	TRBJ2-3	CSGGTGAILDTQYF	TGCAGCGGGGGGACAGGCGCAATTCTGGATACGCAGTATTTT
NA	TRBV30	TRBD1	TRBJ1-1	CAWSPGTGGRGEAFF	TGTGCCTGGAGTCCCGGGACAGGGGGTAGAGGTGAAGCTTTCTTT
NA	TRBV19	NA	TRBJ2-6	CASSIGDFPGPGANVLTF	TGTGCCAGTAGTATAGGGGACTTTCCGGGCCCTGGGGCCAACGTCCTGACTTTC
NA	TRBV5-5	NA	TRBJ1-5	CASSGFRQGYNQPQHF	TGTGCCAGCAGCGGCTTCCGGCAGGGATACAATCAGCCCCAGCATTTT
NA	TRBV5-4	TRBD1	TRBJ1-6	CASSLDRGGGSPLHF	TGTGCCAGCAGCTTAGACAGGGGGGGTGGATCACCCCTCCACTTT
NA	TRBV7-2	TRBD2	TRBJ2-3	CASSFGTSLSTQYF	TGTGCCAGCAGCTTCGGGACTAGTTTATCTACGCAGTATTTT
once	TRBV9	TRBD2	TRBJ2-7	CASSALAGATYEQYF	TGTGCCAGCAGCGCGCTAGCGGGGGCCACCTACGAGCAGTACTTC
NA	TRBV7-6	NA	TRBJ1-1	CASSNRHGMDTEAFF	TGTGCCAGCAGCAACCGACACGGGATGGACACTGAAGCTTTCTTT
NA	TRBV30	NA	TRBJ1-5	CAWSQRDNQPQHF	TGTGCCTGGAGCCAGCGGGACAATCAGCCCCAGCATTTT
NA	TRBV29-1	NA	TRBJ2-2	CSADRGGAGELFF	TGCAGCGCAGACAGGGGAGGGGCCGGGGAGCTGTTTTTT
NA	TRBV19	TRBD2	TRBJ2-5	CASSKTSGGGETQYF	TGTGCCAGTAGTAAAACTAGCGGGGGGGGAGAGACCCAGTACTTC
NA	TRBV19	TRBD1	TRBJ1-5	CASSLVVGQGRNQPQHF	TGTGCCAGTAGCCTTGTCGTAGGACAGGGCCGCAATCAGCCCCAGCATTTT
NA	TRBV11-3	NA	TRBJ2-1	CASSLGGNRYNEQFF	TGTGCCAGCAGCTTAGGAGGGAATAGGTACAATGAGCAGTTCTTC
NA	TRBV2	NA	TRBJ2-5	CASSEARETQYF	TGTGCCAGCAGTGAAGCCCGAGAGACCCAGTACTTC
few	TRBV6-6	NA	TRBJ1-1	CASSYLRDTEAFF	TGTGCCAGCAGTTACCTCCGGGACACTGAAGCTTTCTTT
NA	TRBV4-2	NA	TRBJ1-5	CASSQGGVYSNQPQHF	TGTGCCAGCAGCCAGGGCGGGGTTTATAGCAATCAGCCCCAGCATTTT
NA	TRBV7-9	NA	TRBJ1-2	CASSPPGGNYGYTF	TGTGCCAGCAGCCCCCCTGGAGGGAACTATGGCTACACCTTC
NA	TRBV7-2	TRBD2	TRBJ2-1	CASSLKRGRDNEQFF	TGTGCCAGCAGCCTCAAGCGGGGGAGAGACAATGAGCAGTTCTTC
NA	TRBV30	TRBD2	TRBJ2-1	CAWNWWGLAGGQSYNEQFF	TGTGCCTGGAATTGGTGGGGACTAGCGGGGGGGCAGTCTTACAATGAGCAGTTCTTC
NA	TRBV5-1	NA	TRBJ2-2	CASSSRPTGGELFF	TGCGCCAGCAGCTCCAGACCGACAGGCGGGGAGCTGTTTTTT
NA	TRBV5-4	TRBD2	TRBJ2-5	CASSLVAGRRETQYF	TGTGCCAGCAGCTTGGTAGCGGGGCGTCGGGAGACCCAGTACTTC
NA	TRBV19	TRBD1	TRBJ1-1	CASSDRGRSTEAFF	TGTGCCAGTAGCGACAGGGGGCGATCCACTGAAGCTTTCTTT
NA	TRBV5-1	TRBD2	TRBJ2-3	CASSLGPLSGVETQYF	TGCGCCAGCAGCTTGGGCCCCCTAAGCGGGGTTGAGACGCAGTATTTT
NA	TRBV5-1	NA	TRBJ2-5	CASSLGGGDGQETQYF	TGCGCCAGCAGCTTGGGGGGAGGCGACGGTCAAGAGACCCAGTACTTC
NA	TRBV7-2	TRBD2	TRBJ2-7	CASSLPAGGREQYF	TGTGCCAGCAGCTTACCAGCGGGGGGGCGAGAGCAGTACTTC
NA	TRBV6-1	NA	TRBJ1-6	CASSDSSLPVSAPLHF	TGTGCCAGCAGTGATAGCTCTCTTCCAGTTTCAGCACCCCTCCACTTT
few	TRBV5-1	TRBD1	TRBJ1-2	CASTPRGQGLGGYTF	TGCGCCAGCACCCCGAGGGGACAGGGGTTGGGCGGCTACACCTTC
NA	TRBV7-2	NA	TRBJ2-7	CASSYKGVYEQYF	TGTGCCAGCAGCTATAAAGGGGTATACGAGCAGTACTTC
NA	TRBV7-2	TRBD2	TRBJ2-7	CASSLGDYSYEQYF	TGTGCCAGCAGCTTAGGGGACTACTCCTACGAGCAGTACTTC
few	TRBV9	TRBD1	TRBJ2-1	CASSVEGQGLSEQFF	TGTGCCAGCAGCGTAGAAGGACAGGGGTTGAGTGAGCAGTTCTTC
few	TRBV14	TRBD2	TRBJ2-5	CASRRGNRETQYF	TGTGCCAGCCGGCGGGGGAATAGGGAGACCCAGTACTTC
NA	TRBV6-6	TRBD1	TRBJ2-2	CASLNRGNTGELFF	TGTGCCAGCCTCAACAGGGGGAACACCGGGGAGCTGTTTTTT
NA	TRBV27	TRBD1	TRBJ2-7	CASSLSTPGGGHEQYF	TGTGCCAGCAGTTTATCGACTCCAGGGGGCGGCCACGAGCAGTACTTC
NA	TRBV9	NA	TRBJ1-2	CASSVAAAFYGYTF	TGTGCCAGCAGCGTAGCGGCGGCTTTCTATGGCTACACCTTC
few	TRBV4-3	NA	TRBJ1-2	CASSPEGEGYGYTF	TGCGCCAGCAGCCCCGAGGGTGAGGGCTATGGCTACACCTTC
NA	TRBV6-1	TRBD1	TRBJ2-5	CASSEGDREYQETQYF	TGTGCCAGCAGTGAAGGGGACAGGGAGTACCAAGAGACCCAGTACTTC
NA	TRBV2	NA	TRBJ1-5	CASGIENQPQHF	TGTGCCAGCGGCATCGAAAATCAGCCCCAGCATTTT
NA	TRBV19	TRBD1	TRBJ1-5	CASSSDRDTYDQPQHF	TGTGCCAGTAGTAGCGACAGGGATACGTACGATCAGCCCCAGCATTTT
NA	TRBV11-2	NA	TRBJ1-5	CASSHREGQPQHF	TGTGCCAGCAGTCACAGGGAGGGTCAGCCCCAGCATTTT
NA	TRBV5-1	TRBD1	TRBJ1-1	CASSLLRQGTGNTEAFF	TGCGCCAGCAGCTTACTCCGACAGGGGACGGGGAACACTGAAGCTTTCTTT
NA	TRBV5-6	NA	TRBJ2-3	CASSRVVADTQYF	TGTGCCAGCAGCCGAGTAGTCGCAGATACGCAGTATTTT
NA	TRBV27	NA	TRBJ1-3	CASSRLPGDPGNTIYF	TGTGCCAGCAGTCGCCTCCCAGGGGACCCTGGAAACACCATATATTTT
NA	TRBV21-1	NA	TRBJ1-5	CASSHGPDPQPQHF	TGTGCCAGCAGCCACGGTCCTGATCCTCAGCCCCAGCATTTT
NA	TRBV4-1	NA	TRBJ2-2	CASSPYSTNTGELFF	TGCGCCAGCAGCCCATACAGCACGAACACCGGGGAGCTGTTTTTT
NA	TRBV4-3	NA	TRBJ1-2	CASSPGIGINYGYTF	TGCGCCAGCAGCCCAGGGATAGGGATTAACTATGGCTACACCTTC
NA	TRBV27	TRBD1	TRBJ2-1	CASTLRGAGGNEQFF	TGTGCCAGCACCCTGAGGGGAGCAGGGGGCAATGAGCAGTTCTTC